This T cell receptor beta chain was captured by sequencing in a study of control samples from healthy donors and cancer patients. Produced via immunoSEQ multiplex PCR; TCRdb's table is partial and in-frame only. In the table there are over 10,000 clones, approximately 93% of which are singletons. Losses at the gene ends were 0 bases for V and 1 base for J; bases not matched to a gene: 7. The germline CDR1 and CDR2 sequences are SQVTM and ANQGSEA. The CDR3 extends over 17 amino acids. The specimen was PBMCs. The chain combines TRBV29-1 with TRBJ2-1; 9 bases align to TRBD1. This receptor was taken from an older man with lung cancer. The CDR3 region is CSVEDIVTGGSYNEQFF. CDR3 coding DNA: TGCAGCGTTGAAGATATCGTGACAGGGGGTTCCTACAATGAGCAGTTCTTC.